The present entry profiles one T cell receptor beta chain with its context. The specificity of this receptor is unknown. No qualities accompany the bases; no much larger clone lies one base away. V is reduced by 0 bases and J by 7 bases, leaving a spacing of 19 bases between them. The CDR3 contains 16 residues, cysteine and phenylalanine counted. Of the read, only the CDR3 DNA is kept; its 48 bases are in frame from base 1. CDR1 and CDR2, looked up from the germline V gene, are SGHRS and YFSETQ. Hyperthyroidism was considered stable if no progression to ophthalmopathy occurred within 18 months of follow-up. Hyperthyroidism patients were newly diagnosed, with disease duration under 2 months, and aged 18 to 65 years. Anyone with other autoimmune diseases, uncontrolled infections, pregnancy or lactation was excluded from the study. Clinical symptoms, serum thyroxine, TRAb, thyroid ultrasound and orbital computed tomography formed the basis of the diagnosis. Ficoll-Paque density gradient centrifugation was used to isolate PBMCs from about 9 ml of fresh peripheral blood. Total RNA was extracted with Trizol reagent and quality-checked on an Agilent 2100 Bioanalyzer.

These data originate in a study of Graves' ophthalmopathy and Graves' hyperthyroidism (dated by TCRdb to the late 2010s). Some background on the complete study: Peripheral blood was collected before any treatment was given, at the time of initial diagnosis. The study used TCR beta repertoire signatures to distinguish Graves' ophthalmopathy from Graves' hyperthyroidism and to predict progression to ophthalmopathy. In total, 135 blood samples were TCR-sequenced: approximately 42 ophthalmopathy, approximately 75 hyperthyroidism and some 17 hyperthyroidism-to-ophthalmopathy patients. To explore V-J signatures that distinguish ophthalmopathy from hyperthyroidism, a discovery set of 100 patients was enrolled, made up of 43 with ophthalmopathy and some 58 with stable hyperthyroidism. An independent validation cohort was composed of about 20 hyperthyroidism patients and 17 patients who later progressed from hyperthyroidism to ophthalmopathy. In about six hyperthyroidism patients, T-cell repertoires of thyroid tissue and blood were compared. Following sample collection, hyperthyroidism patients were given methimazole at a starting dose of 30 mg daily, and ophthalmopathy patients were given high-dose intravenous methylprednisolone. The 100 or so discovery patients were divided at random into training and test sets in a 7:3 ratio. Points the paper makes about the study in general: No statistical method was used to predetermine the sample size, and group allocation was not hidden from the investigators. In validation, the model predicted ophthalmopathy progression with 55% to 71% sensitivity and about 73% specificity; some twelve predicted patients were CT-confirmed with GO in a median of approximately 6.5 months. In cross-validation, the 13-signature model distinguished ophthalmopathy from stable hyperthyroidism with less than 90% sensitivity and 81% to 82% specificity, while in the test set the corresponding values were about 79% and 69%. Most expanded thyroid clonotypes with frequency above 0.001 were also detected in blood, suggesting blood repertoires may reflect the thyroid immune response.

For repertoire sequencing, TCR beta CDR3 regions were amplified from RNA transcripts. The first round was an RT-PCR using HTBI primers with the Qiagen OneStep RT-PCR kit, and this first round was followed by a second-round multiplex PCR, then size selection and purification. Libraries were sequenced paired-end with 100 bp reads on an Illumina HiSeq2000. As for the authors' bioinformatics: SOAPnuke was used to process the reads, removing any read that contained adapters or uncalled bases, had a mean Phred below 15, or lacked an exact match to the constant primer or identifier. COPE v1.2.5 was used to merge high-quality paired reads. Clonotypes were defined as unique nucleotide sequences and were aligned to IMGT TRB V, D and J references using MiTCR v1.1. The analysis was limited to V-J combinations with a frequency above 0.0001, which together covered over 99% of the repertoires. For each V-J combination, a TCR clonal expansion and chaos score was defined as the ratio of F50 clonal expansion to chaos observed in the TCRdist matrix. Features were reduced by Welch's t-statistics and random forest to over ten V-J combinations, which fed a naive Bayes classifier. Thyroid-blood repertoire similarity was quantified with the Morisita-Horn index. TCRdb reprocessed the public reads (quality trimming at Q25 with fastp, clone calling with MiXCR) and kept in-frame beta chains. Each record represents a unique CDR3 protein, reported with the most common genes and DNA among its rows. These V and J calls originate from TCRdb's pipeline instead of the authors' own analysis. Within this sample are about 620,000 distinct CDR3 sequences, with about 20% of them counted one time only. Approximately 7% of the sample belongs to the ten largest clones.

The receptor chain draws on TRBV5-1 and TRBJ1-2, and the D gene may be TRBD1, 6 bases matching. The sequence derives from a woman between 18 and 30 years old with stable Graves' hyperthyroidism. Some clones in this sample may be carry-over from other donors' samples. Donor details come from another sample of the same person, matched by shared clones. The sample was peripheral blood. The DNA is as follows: TGCGCCAGCAGCTTGGCCTGGACAGTTCGGGGCTGTGGCTACACCTTC. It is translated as CASSLAWTVRGCGYTF.